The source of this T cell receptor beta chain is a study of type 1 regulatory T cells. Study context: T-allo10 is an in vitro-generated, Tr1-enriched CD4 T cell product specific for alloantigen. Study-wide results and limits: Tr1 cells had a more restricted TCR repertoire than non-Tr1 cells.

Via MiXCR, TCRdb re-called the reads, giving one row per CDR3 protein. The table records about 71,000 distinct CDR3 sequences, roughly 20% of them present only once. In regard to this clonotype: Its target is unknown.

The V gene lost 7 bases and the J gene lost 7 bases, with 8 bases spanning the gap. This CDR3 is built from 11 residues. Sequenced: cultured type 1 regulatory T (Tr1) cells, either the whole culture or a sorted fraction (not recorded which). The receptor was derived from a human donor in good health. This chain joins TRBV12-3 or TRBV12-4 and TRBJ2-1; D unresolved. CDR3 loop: CASTRSNEQFF. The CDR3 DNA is TGTGCCAGCACCCGGAGTAATGAGCAGTTCTTC.